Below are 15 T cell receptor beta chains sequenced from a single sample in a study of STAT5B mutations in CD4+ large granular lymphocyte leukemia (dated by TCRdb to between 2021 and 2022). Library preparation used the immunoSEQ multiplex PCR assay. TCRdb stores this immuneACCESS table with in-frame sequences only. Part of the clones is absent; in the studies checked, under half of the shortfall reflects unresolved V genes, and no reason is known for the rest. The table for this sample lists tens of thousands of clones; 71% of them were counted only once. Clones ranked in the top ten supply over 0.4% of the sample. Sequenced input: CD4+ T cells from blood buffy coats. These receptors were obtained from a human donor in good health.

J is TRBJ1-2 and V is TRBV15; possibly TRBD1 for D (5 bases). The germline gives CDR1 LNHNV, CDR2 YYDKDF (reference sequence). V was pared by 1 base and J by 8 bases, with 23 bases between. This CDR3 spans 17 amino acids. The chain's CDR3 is CATSRARGRRGEEGYTF. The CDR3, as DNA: TGTGCCACCAGCAGAGCCCGGGGGAGAAGAGGAGAGGAAGGCTACACCTTC. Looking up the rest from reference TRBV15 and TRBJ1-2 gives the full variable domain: DAMVIQNPRYQVTQFGKPVTLSCSQTLNHNVMYWYQQKSSQAPKLLFHYYDKDFNNEADTPDNFQSRRPNTSFCFLDIRSPGLGDTAMYLCATSRARGRRGEEGYTFGSGTRLTVV.

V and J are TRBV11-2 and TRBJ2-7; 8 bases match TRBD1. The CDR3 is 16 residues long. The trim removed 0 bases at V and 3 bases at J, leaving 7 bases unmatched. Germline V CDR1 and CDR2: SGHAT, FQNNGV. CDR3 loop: CASSLDLGTGNYEQYF. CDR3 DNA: TGTGCCAGCAGCTTAGACCTCGGGACAGGTAACTACGAGCAGTACTTC.

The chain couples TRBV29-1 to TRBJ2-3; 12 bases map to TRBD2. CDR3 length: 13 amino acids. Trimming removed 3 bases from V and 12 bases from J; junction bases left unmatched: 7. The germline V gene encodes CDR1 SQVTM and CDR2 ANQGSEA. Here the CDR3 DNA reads TGCAGCGTTGAGCTTCTAGCGGGGGGGGAACAGTATTTT. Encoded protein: CSVELLAGGEQYF.

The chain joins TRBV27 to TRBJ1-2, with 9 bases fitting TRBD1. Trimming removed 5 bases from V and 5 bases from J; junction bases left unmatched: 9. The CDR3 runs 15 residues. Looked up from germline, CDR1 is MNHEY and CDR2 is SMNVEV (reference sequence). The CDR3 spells CASSEQGARIYGYTF. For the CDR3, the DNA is TGTGCCAGCAGTGAACAGGGGGCCCGGATATATGGCTACACCTTC.

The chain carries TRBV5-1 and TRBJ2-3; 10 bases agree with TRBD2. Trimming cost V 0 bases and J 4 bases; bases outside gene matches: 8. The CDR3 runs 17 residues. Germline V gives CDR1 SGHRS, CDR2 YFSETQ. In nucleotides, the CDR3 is TGCGCCAGCAGCTTGGTCTCTAGCGGGGGCGGGGCAGATACGCAGTATTTT. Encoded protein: CASSLVSSGGGADTQYF.

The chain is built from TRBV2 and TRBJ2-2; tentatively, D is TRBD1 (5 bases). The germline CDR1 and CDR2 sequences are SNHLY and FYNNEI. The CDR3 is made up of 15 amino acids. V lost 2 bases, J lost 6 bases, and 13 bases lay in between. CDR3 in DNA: TGTGCCAGCAGTGAAAACGGGTTCAGGGCCGGGGAGCTGTTTTTT. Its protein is CASSENGFRAGELFF.

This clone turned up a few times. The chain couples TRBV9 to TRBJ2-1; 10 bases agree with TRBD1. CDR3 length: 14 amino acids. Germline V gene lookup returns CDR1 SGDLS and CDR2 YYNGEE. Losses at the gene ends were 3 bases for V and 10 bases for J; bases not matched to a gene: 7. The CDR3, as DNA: TGTGCCAGCAGCGCGGGACAGGGGCTGTGGGAGCAGTTCTTC. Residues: CASSAGQGLWEQFF.

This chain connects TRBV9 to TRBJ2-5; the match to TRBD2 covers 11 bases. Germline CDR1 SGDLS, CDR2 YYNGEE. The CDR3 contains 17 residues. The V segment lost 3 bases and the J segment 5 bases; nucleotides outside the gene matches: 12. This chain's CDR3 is CASSAQAISGGAETQYF. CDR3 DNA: TGTGCCAGCAGCGCCCAAGCGATTAGCGGGGGGGCCGAGACCCAGTACTTC.

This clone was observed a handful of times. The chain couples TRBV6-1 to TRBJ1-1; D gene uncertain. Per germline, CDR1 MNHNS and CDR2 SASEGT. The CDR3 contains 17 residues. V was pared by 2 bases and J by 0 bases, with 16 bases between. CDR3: CASSENQGKRLNTEAFF. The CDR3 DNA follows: TGTGCCAGCAGTGAAAATCAAGGGAAACGATTGAACACTGAAGCTTTCTTT.

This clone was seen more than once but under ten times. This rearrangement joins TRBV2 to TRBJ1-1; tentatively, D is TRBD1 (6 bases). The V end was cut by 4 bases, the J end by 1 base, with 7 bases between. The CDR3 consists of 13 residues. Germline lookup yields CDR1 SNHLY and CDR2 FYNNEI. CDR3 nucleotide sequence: TGTGCCAGCAGTGCGGGACAGAACACTGAAGCTTTCTTT. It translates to CASSAGQNTEAFF.

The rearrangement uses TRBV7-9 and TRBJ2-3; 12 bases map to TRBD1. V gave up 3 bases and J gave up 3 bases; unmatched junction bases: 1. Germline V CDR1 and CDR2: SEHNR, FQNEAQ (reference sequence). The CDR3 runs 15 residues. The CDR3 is CASSLGQGATDTQYF. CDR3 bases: TGTGCCAGCAGCTTGGGACAGGGGGCTACAGATACGCAGTATTTT.

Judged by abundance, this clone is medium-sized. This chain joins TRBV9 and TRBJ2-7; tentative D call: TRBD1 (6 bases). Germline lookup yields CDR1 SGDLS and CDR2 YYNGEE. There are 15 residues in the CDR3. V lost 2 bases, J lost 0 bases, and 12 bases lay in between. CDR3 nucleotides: TGTGCCAGCAGCGTGGGCGGACAGAGCTCCTACGAGCAGTACTTC. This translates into CASSVGGQSSYEQYF.

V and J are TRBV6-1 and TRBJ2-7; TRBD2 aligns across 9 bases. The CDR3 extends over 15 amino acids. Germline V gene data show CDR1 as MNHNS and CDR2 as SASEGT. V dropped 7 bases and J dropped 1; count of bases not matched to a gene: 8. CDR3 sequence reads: CASIAGGGPSYEQYF. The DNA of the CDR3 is TGTGCCAGCATTGCGGGGGGGGGACCGTCCTACGAGCAGTACTTC.

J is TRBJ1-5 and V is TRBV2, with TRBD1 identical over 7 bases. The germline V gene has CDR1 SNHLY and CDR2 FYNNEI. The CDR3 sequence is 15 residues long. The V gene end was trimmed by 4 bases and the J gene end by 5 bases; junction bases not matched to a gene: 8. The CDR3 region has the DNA TGTGCCAGCAGTGCGTCCCCTACAGGGGATCAGCCCCAGCATTTT. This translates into CASSASPTGDQPQHF. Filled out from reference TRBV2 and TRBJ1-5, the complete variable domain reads EPEVTQTPSHQVTQMGQEVILRCVPISNHLYFYWYRQILGQKVEFLVSFYNNEISEKSEIFDDQFSVERPDGSNFTLKIRSTKLEDSAMYFCASSASPTGDQPQHFGDGTRLSIL.

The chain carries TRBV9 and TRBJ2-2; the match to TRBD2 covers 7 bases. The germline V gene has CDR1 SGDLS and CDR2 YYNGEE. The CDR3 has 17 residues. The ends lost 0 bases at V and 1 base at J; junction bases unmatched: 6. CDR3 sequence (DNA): TGTGCCAGCAGCGTAGGCCAGCGGGGTGTGAACACCGGGGAGCTGTTTTTT. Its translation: CASSVGQRGVNTGELFF.